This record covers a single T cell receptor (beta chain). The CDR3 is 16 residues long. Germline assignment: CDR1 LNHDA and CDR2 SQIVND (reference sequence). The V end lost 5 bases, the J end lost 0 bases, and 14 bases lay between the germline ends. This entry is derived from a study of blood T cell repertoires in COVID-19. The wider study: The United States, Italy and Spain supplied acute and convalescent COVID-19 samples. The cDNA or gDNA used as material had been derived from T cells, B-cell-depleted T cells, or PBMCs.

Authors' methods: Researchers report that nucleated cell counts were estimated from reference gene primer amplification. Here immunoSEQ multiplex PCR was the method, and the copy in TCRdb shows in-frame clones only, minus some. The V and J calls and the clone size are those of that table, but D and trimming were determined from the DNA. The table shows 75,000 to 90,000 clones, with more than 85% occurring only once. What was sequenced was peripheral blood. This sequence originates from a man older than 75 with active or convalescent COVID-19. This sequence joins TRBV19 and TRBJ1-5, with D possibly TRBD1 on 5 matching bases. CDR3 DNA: TGTGCCAGTAGTCGGGGGACCGACTATAGCAATCAGCCCCAGCATTTT. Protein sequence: CASSRGTDYSNQPQHF.